A selection of T cell receptor beta chains follows, all from one sample in a study of CD8 T cells in ankylosing spondylitis. Using its own MiXCR run on the 5' RACE reads, TCRdb lists one record per CDR3 protein. The sample has hundreds of thousands of distinct CDR3 sequences; around 11% are singletons. Sequenced: blood, either unsorted or a sorted T cell fraction (not recorded which). Source of these receptors: a male donor with ankylosing spondylitis. Both conserved end residues are part of each CDR3. D genes are given only for firm matches. Expanded clones are given a class, and other clones once, few, many or no size at all.

>NA|TRBJ2-5|NA|TRBV7-2
TGTGCCAGCAGCTTTGGGGGTAGGCCGGAGACCCAGTACTTC
CASSFGGRPETQYF
>TRBD2|TRBJ2-1|NA|TRBV20-1
TGCAGTGCTAGTGGACTAGCGGGAGGTGCAAGGGAGCAGTTCTTC
CSASGLAGGAREQFF
>TRBD1|TRBJ2-6|NA|TRBV20-1
TGCAGTGCTAGCCCAGGGGGCGACGCTGGGGCCAACGTCCTGACTTTC
CSASPGGDAGANVLTF
>TRBD2|TRBJ2-7|NA|TRBV11-2
TGTGCCAGCAGCTTATCGCTAGCGGCTTCCTACGAGCAGTACTTC
CASSLSLAASYEQYF
>NA|TRBJ1-1|NA|TRBV3-1
TGTGCCAGCAGCCCCCTGGCACCGAACACTGAAGCTTTCTTT
CASSPLAPNTEAFF
>TRBD2|TRBJ2-1|once|TRBV12-3/TRBV12-4
TGTACCAGCAGTTCCCGGGGGAGCGGGAGGGACGGGACCTACAATGAGCAGTTCTTC
CTSSSRGSGRDGTYNEQFF
>TRBD1|TRBJ2-5|many|TRBV29-1
TGCAGCGCCCGACAGGGGGAGACCCAGTACTTC
CSARQGETQYF
>NA|TRBJ1-2|few|TRBV10-3
TGTGCCATCAGTAACAGTCTTTATGGCTACACCTTC
CAISNSLYGYTF
>TRBD2|TRBJ2-1|NA|TRBV7-2
TGTGCCAGCAGCCCCCGGGGGCTAGCGGGGTGGTATGAGCAGTTCTTC
CASSPRGLAGWYEQFF
>NA|TRBJ1-2|NA|TRBV4-2
TGTGCCAGCAGCCAAGAGGGAATTCAGGGCTACACCTTC
CASSQEGIQGYTF
>NA|TRBJ2-7|NA|TRBV9
TGTGCCAGCGGGTTAGGGCGGGACGCTTACGAGCAGTACTTC
CASGLGRDAYEQYF
>NA|TRBJ2-3|few|TRBV7-2
TGTGCCAGCAGCCCTAGACAGAGCACAGATACGCAGTATTTT
CASSPRQSTDTQYF
>NA|TRBJ2-3|NA|TRBV6-6
TGTGCCAGCAGCCCCGGGGTGGAAAGGCAGTATTTT
CASSPGVERQYF
>TRBD1|TRBJ1-4|NA|TRBV30
TGTGCCTGGGAACCGGGACAGGGAAATGAAAAACTGTTTTTT
CAWEPGQGNEKLFF
>NA|TRBJ1-1|many|TRBV29-1
TGCAGCGTTGAGGTAGGGCTGGGCACTGAAGCTTTCTTT
CSVEVGLGTEAFF
>NA|TRBJ1-4|few|TRBV20-1
TGCAGTGCTGCGCTTTACCGCGAAAAACTGTTTTTT
CSAALYREKLFF
>TRBD2|TRBJ2-1|few|TRBV5-6
TGTGCCAGCAGCTTAAGACTAGCGGGACATGGGTTCTTC
CASSLRLAGHGFF
>TRBD2|TRBJ2-3|few|TRBV24-1
TGTGCCACCAGTGATCCCAGGGGGCCTAGCGGGAGGCTGACAGATACGCAGTATTTT
CATSDPRGPSGRLTDTQYF
>NA|TRBJ1-4|few|TRBV12-3/TRBV12-4
TGTGCCAGCAGCCAGATGTGGCGGATCAATGAAAAACTGTTTTTT
CASSQMWRINEKLFF
>TRBD1|TRBJ2-7|NA|TRBV10-3
TGTGCCATCAGCCGGGACAGTATCAACGAGCAGTACTTC
CAISRDSINEQYF
>TRBD2|TRBJ2-1|NA|TRBV24-1
TGTGCCACCAGTGACCCCGGACTAGCGGGGCGCCTACATGAGCAGTTCTTC
CATSDPGLAGRLHEQFF
>NA|TRBJ2-6|NA|TRBV7-2
TGTGCCAGCAGCTTCAGACCAGGGGATTCGGGGGCCAACGTCCTGACTTTC
CASSFRPGDSGANVLTF
>NA|TRBJ1-1|few|TRBV7-8
TGTGCCAGCCTAAGACAGCTGAACACTGAAGCTTTCTTT
CASLRQLNTEAFF
>TRBD2|TRBJ2-1|few|TRBV4-2
TGTGCCAGCAGCCAAGATCGGCCAGCGGGGGGGCCAGGGGAGCAGTTCTTC
CASSQDRPAGGPGEQFF
>TRBD2|TRBJ2-5|few|TRBV7-2
TGTGCCAGCAGCCCCCGACTAGCGGGGGATAAGAGGACCCAGTACTTC
CASSPRLAGDKRTQYF
>TRBD2|TRBJ2-3|many|TRBV7-9
TGTGCCAGCAGCCACGGACTAGCGGGCCGCACAGATACGCAGTATTTT
CASSHGLAGRTDTQYF
>TRBD1|TRBJ2-1|many|TRBV5-1
TGTGCCAGCAGCCCCCGGACAGGGGGCAATGAGCAGTTCTTC
CASSPRTGGNEQFF
>TRBD2|TRBJ2-1|few|TRBV4-2
TGTGCCAGCAGACCAGGCGGGAGGGCCATCTATGAGCAGTTCTTC
CASRPGGRAIYEQFF
>NA|TRBJ1-3|NA|TRBV20-1
TGCAGTGCTAGAGAGGTGTCTGGAAACACCATATATTTT
CSAREVSGNTIYF
>TRBD1|TRBJ1-1|NA|TRBV10-3
TGTGCCATCAGGTGGACAGGGGGTCCATCTGAAGCTTTCTTT
CAIRWTGGPSEAFF
>TRBD2|TRBJ2-7|NA|TRBV27
TGTGCCAGCAGCCCCGGGGGGCTAGCGGGTTTCTACGAGCAGTACTTC
CASSPGGLAGFYEQYF
>TRBD1|TRBJ2-5|many|TRBV7-9
TGTGCCAGTTCCGGACAGGGAGAGACCCAGTACTTC
CASSGQGETQYF
>NA|TRBJ2-7|few|TRBV5-1
TGCGCCAGCAGCTTGGTAGAAGCTGGGTGGGGGACACAGTACTTC
CASSLVEAGWGTQYF
>TRBD2|TRBJ2-3|few|TRBV5-6
TGTGCCAGCAGCTTTCTAGCGGGAGGGCCTAATACGCAGTATTTT
CASSFLAGGPNTQYF
>NA|TRBJ2-2|few|TRBV6-6
TGTGCCAGCAGTTATAACTTGGCCGGGGAGCTGTTTTTT
CASSYNLAGELFF
>NA|TRBJ2-1|many|TRBV7-8
TGTGCCAGCAGCTTACGACACCACAATGAGCAGTTCTTC
CASSLRHHNEQFF
>NA|TRBJ2-2|many|TRBV5-1
TGCGCCAGCAGCTTGAAGTTGAGGGGGGAGCTGTTTTTT
CASSLKLRGELFF
>NA|TRBJ2-1|NA|TRBV20-1
TGCAGTGCAAGTACTGCCTACAATGAGCAGTCCTTC
CSASTAYNEQSF
>NA|TRBJ2-7|NA|TRBV7-2
TGTGCCAGCAGCCTGGGGACAGGACTAGAATACGAGCAGTACTTC
CASSLGTGLEYEQYF
>NA|TRBJ1-1|few|TRBV21-1
TGTGCCAGCTGTGAGGGACAGGGGGCAGGTGCTTTCTTT
CASCEGQGAGAFF
>NA|TRBJ2-5|few|TRBV20-1
TGCAGTGCGCGGGGGCCTCAAGAGACCCAGTACTTC
CSARGPQETQYF
>NA|TRBJ1-1|NA|TRBV6-5
TGTGCCAGCAGTTACTTAAAGGTCACTGAAGCTTTCTTT
CASSYLKVTEAFF
>NA|TRBJ1-6|few|TRBV20-1
TGCAGTGCCCAAAAGGGGGTTTCCTCCTATAATTCACCCCTCCACTTT
CSAQKGVSSYNSPLHF
>NA|TRBJ1-3|NA|TRBV25-1
TGTGCCAGCAGTGAATGGAGTACGGGGCGTTCTGGAAACACCATATATTTT
CASSEWSTGRSGNTIYF
>NA|TRBJ2-2|few|TRBV15
TGTGCCACCAGCAGAGATCTGCCTAAACTTACCGGGGAGCTGTTTTTT
CATSRDLPKLTGELFF
>NA|TRBJ2-2|few|TRBV7-2
TGTGCCAGCAGCTTTCAGGGATTTACCGGGGAGCTGTTTTTT
CASSFQGFTGELFF
>NA|TRBJ1-2|NA|TRBV7-2
TGTGCCAGCAGCCTTCGGCCGGCCCAAACGTCCTATGGCTACACCTTC
CASSLRPAQTSYGYTF
>NA|TRBJ2-7|NA|TRBV11-2
TGTGCCAGCAGCTTAGCACGGTATAGCTCCTACGAGCAGTACTTC
CASSLARYSSYEQYF
>NA|TRBJ1-6|few|TRBV10-3
TGTGCCATCACGGGTTCCTATAATTCACCCCTCCACTTT
CAITGSYNSPLHF
>TRBD1|TRBJ1-5|NA|TRBV20-1
TGCAGTGCTAGAGATTGGGGAACAGGGGATCAGCCCCAGCATTTT
CSARDWGTGDQPQHF